The 12 T cell receptor beta chains in this list originate from one sample, sequenced in a study of OX40 agonist ivuxolimab in advanced cancers. The library was obtained by the immunoSEQ multiplex PCR assay. TCRdb retrieved this table from immuneACCESS and kept in-frame rearrangements only. Not all clones are present; in checked studies, unresolved V genes account for under half, and no reason is known for the remainder. Present in this sample are roughly 32,000 clones, roughly 80% of which were seen just once. Roughly 21% of the sample is held by the ten biggest clonotypes. The material sequenced was CD4+ or CD8+ T cells sorted from blood, taken in a trial of the OX40 agonist ivuxolimab. Receptors were obtained from an adult with an advanced solid tumor such as melanoma, head and neck, liver or kidney cancer.

J is TRBJ1-3 and V is TRBV6-1, with 7 bases lining up with TRBD1. Germline V gene lookup returns CDR1 MNHNS and CDR2 SASEGT. V trimming: 6 bases; J trimming: 4 bases; junction bases outside the gene matches: 6. The CDR3 has 14 residues. The CDR3 sequence is CASRDTGAGNTIYF. CDR3 in DNA: TGTGCCAGCAGAGACACAGGGGCGGGAAACACCATATATTTT.

The V call is TRBV6-5, the J call TRBJ2-7; D is perhaps TRBD2 (5 bases). The germline V gene encodes CDR1 MNHEY and CDR2 SVGAGI. The V end lost 7 bases, the J end lost 0 bases, and 7 bases lay between the germline ends. The CDR3 covers 12 residues. Here the CDR3 reads CASTGFSYEQYF. CDR3 nucleotide sequence: TGTGCCAGCACGGGGTTCTCCTACGAGCAGTACTTC.

The chain recombines TRBV28 with TRBJ2-1; 11 nucleotides match TRBD2. After removal of 4 bases from V and 6 bases from J, the junction contained 17 bases not matched to a gene. Germline V gene sequence: CDR1 MDHEN, CDR2 SYDVKM. The CDR3 runs 19 residues. Here the CDR3 reads CASSSWGLAGGRFLNEQFF. DNA for the CDR3: TGTGCCAGCAGTTCCTGGGGGCTAGCGGGAGGAAGGTTTCTCAATGAGCAGTTCTTC. The entire variable domain, with the rest obtained from reference TRBV28 and TRBJ2-1, is as follows: DVKVTQSSRYLVKRTGEKVFLECVQDMDHENMFWYRQDPGLGLRLIYFSYDVKMKEKGDIPEGYSVSREKKERFSLILESASTNQTSMYLCASSSWGLAGGRFLNEQFFGPGTRLTVL.

As concerns this clone: Sequence at one end of the junction differs from germline and may be a read error. The V and J genes are TRBV5-8 and TRBJ1-2; no clear D gene. In germline, CDR1 is SGHTS, CDR2 YDEGEE. This CDR3 is 11 amino acids long. The chain's CDR3 is CASSRISTELF. The CDR3 DNA reads as TGTGCCAGCAGCCGAATTTCGACCGAGCTGTTC.

The chain couples TRBV4-1 to TRBJ2-1, with unresolved D. Germline V lookup: CDR1 MGHRA, CDR2 YSYEKL. CDR3 length: 15 amino acids. Trimming shortened V by 1 base and J by 1 base, and 8 bases separated the two germline ends. CDR3 protein: CASSQAGGSYNEQFF. CDR3 nucleotide sequence: TGCGCCAGCAGCCAAGCTGGCGGATCCTACAATGAGCAGTTCTTC.

Only one count was recorded for this clone. Other DNA sequences within the sample encode an identical CDR3. The chain employs TRBV7-9 and TRBJ2-7; 9 positions agree with TRBD1. The length of the CDR3 is 14 residues. Germline assignment: CDR1 SEHNR and CDR2 FQNEAQ (reference sequence). Losses at the gene ends were 5 bases for V and 4 bases for J; bases not matched to a gene: 6. The CDR3 DNA reads as TGTGCCAGCAGCCTCACAGGGGGCCTTTACGAGCAGTACTTC. Encoded protein: CASSLTGGLYEQYF.

The chain combines TRBV6-6 with TRBJ1-5; D remains unclear. Germline V gene lookup returns CDR1 MNHNY and CDR2 SVGAGI (reference sequence). The ends were cut back, 2 bases at V and 2 bases at J, with 13 bases in the middle. The CDR3 has 16 residues. Here the CDR3 reads CASSYGGGEGNQPQHF. CDR3 in DNA: TGTGCCAGCAGTTACGGTGGTGGCGAGGGCAATCAGCCCCAGCATTTT.

CDR3 region: CASSLMGSGMETQYF. Here the CDR3 DNA reads TGTGCCAGCAGCTTAATGGGTAGCGGGATGGAGACCCAGTACTTC. V usage is TRBV7-3 and J usage is TRBJ2-5; 8 positions match TRBD2. V was clipped by 1 base and J by 5 bases; unmatched bases: 6. CDR1 and CDR2 (germline): SGHTA, FQGTGA. This CDR3 has 15 amino acids. The full variable domain, its missing parts supplied by reference TRBV7-3 and TRBJ2-5, is GAGVSQTPSNKVTEKGKYVELRCDPISGHTALYWYRQSLGQGPEFLIYFQGTGAADDSGLPNDRFFAVRPEGSVSTLKIQRTERGDSAVYLCASSLMGSGMETQYFGPGTRLLVL.

This clone was observed a single time. The V gene is TRBV6-5, the J gene TRBJ2-7, with 8 bases aligning to TRBD2. CDR3 length: 15 amino acids. CDR1 is MNHEY and CDR2 is SVGAGI in the germline V gene. V gave up 6 bases and J gave up 7 bases; unmatched junction bases: 14. The CDR3 DNA follows: TGTGCCAGCAGCGCCCGGGGGGGCCTTTCGGAAGAGCAGTACTTC. Amino acids: CASSARGGLSEEQYF.

This clone was recorded a few times. The chain employs TRBV11-2 and TRBJ1-1; D is uncertain. There are 13 residues in the CDR3. Trimming removed 5 bases from V and 5 bases from J, with 12 bases in between. Germline values: CDR1 SGHAT, CDR2 FQNNGV. The CDR3 here is CASSPHSGTEAFF. Written as DNA, the CDR3 is TGTGCCAGCAGCCCTCATAGTGGGACTGAAGCTTTCTTT. The full variable domain, its missing parts supplied by reference TRBV11-2 and TRBJ1-1, is EAGVAQSPRYKIIEKRQSVAFWCNPISGHATLYWYQQILGQGPKLLIQFQNNGVVDDSQLPKDRFSAERLKGVDSTLKIQPAKLEDSAVYLCASSPHSGTEAFFGQGTRLTVV.

V gene TRBV28 combines with J gene TRBJ2-7; TRBD1 agrees at 7 bases. Germline CDR1 MDHEN, CDR2 SYDVKM. The ends lost 4 bases at V and 4 bases at J; junction bases unmatched: 10. This CDR3 is 15 amino acids long. CDR3 in amino acids: CASSSQTGIGYEQYF. In DNA form, the CDR3 reads TGTGCCAGCAGTTCCCAGACAGGGATCGGTTACGAGCAGTACTTC. Full variable domain (outside the CDR3, taken from reference TRBV28 and TRBJ2-7): DVKVTQSSRYLVKRTGEKVFLECVQDMDHENMFWYRQDPGLGLRLIYFSYDVKMKEKGDIPEGYSVSREKKERFSLILESASTNQTSMYLCASSSQTGIGYEQYFGPGTRLTVT.

The chain combines TRBV30 with TRBJ2-3; 7 bases fit TRBD1. The CDR3 has 14 residues. Per germline, CDR1 GTSNPN and CDR2 SVGIG (reference sequence). V dropped 3 bases and J dropped 4; count of bases not matched to a gene: 7. The CDR3 DNA follows: TGTGCCTGGAGCCTTCCCGGGACAGCAGATACGCAGTATTTT. It encodes CAWSLPGTADTQYF.